This note documents a single T cell receptor beta chain sequence. TCRdb keeps only in-frame clones here, not all; method: immunoSEQ multiplex PCR. The sample lists approximately 80,000 clones, approximately 84% seen once, with 15% to 20% in the top ten. Healthy donors had no documented immune events, such as infections, while sampled. This entry comes from a study of identifying expanded T cells in peripheral blood. The CDR3 spans 14 residues. CDR1 and CDR2 from the germline V gene are MNHEY and SVGAGI. V was trimmed by 8 bases and J by 0 bases, leaving 11 bases between them. This rearrangement joins TRBV6-5 to TRBJ1-3, with D uncertain. The sequenced sample was blood. The clonotype comes from a person aged 18 to 75 in good health. CDR3 region: CASAKGNSGNTIYF. CDR3 sequence (DNA): TGTGCCAGCGCAAAGGGAAACTCTGGAAACACCATATATTTT.